This TCR beta chain derives from a study of CD8+CD57+ T cells in acquired aplastic anemia. About the study: Reads per healthy sample averaged about 10.8 million (CD4+) and some 12 million (CD8+).

Using genomic DNA as the template, TCR beta VDJ and CDR3 profiling was carried out. Each CDR3 protein is one row after TCRdb ran MiXCR on the reads. The sample lists some 240,000 distinct CDR3 sequences, roughly 35% occurring once. Study results and limitations: Between the patient and control groups, CD8+ Simpson's diversity did not differ significantly. The study identified around 28 CD8+ CDR3 sequences shared by patients and controls.

The CDR3 has 14 amino acids. Germline V gene lookup returns CDR1 SNHLY and CDR2 FYNNEI. Trimming removed 10 bases at V and 5 bases at J, with 20 bases between. With respect to this clonotype: The antigen is undetermined.

Material: sorted CD4+, CD8+, or CD8+CD57+ T cells (not recorded which) from PBMCs. This TCR came from a human donor in good health, serving as a control. The chain links TRBV2 to TRBJ2-5, with D maybe TRBD1 (6 bases). DNA for the CDR3: TGTGCCACACGTCAGGGGAGCGCAGGGGAGACCCAGTACTTC. Translated: CATRQGSAGETQYF.